The text below deals with one T cell receptor beta chain. Its target is unknown. This sample was included in a study of PD-L1 blockade in urothelial cancer. Study in general: Previous chemotherapy exposure amounted to 0 to 3 regimens for patients. Study observations and caveats: Survival was better when pretreatment blood TCR clonality fell below the median.

Sample contribution per patient ranged from 1 to 8, covering pretreatment and on-treatment. The table came from immunoSEQ multiplex PCR; TCRdb's copy has only in-frame clones and leaves some out. The sample holds under 55,000 clones, approximately 84% seen once. From germline, CDR1 is MDHEN and CDR2 SYDVKM. The CDR3 is 11 residues long. Trimming removed 8 bases at V and 10 bases at J, with 14 bases between. The sequence derives from a middle-aged man with urothelial cancer. J is TRBJ1-2 and V is TRBV28; D possibly corresponds to TRBD1 (5 bases). The source material was PBMCs, sampled around atezolizumab (anti-PD-L1) treatment. The CDR3 nucleotides are TGTGCCAGCTCTGGGACTCCATCCTACACCTTC. Its translation is CASSGTPSYTF.